This TCR beta chain appears in the sequencing data of a study of identical twins. Whole-study findings and limits: While abundant cord blood beta clonotypes carried fewer insertions, memory repertoires showed no such pattern. Excess sharing between twins was weaker in beta out-of-frame sequences.

To note about this clonotype: Its antigen remains unidentified.

Germline CDR1 and CDR2: MGHRA and YSYEKL. The ends were cut back, 1 base at V and 2 bases at J, with 10 bases in the middle. This CDR3 is built from 15 residues. TCRdb processed the 5' RACE reads anew with MiXCR; each CDR3 protein has one entry. Of fewer than 250,000 distinct CDR3 sequences in the sample, approximately 7.3% are singletons; the top ten hold around 5%. These sequences were also reported in another study, on yellow fever vaccine responses in identical twins.

Sample: CD8+ T cells sorted from blood. The chain couples TRBV4-1 to TRBJ2-3; TRBD2 might be the D (5 bases). This TCR was sampled from a woman under 30 in good health. In nucleotides, the CDR3 is TGCGCCAGCAGCCAAGCCCAGAGGGTCACAGATACGCAGTATTTT. It codes for CASSQAQRVTDTQYF.